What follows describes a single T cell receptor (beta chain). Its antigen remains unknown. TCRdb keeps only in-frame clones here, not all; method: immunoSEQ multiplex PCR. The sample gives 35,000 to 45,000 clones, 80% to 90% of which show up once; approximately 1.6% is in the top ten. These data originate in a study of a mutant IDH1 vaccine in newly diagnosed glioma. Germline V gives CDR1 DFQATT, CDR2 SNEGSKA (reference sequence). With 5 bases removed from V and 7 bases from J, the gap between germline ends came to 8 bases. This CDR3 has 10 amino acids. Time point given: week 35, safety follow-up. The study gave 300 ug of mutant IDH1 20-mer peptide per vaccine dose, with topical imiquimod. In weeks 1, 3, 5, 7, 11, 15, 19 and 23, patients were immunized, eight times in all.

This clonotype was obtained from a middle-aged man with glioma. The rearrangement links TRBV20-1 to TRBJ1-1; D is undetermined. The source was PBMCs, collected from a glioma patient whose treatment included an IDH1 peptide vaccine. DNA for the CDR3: TGCAGTGCTTTGGACTTTGAAGCTTTCTTT. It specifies CSALDFEAFF.